Given below is one TCR beta chain in context. Its antigen is currently unknown. The data were obtained in a study of blood T cells in healthy people across ages. Alongside a J-beta primer mix, a sample-barcoded 5' primer served in a second PCR lasting roughly 7 to 11 cycles. Every sample returned 2.5 million or more CDR3-containing paired-end reads. TCRdb reanalysed the 5' RACE reads using MiXCR and keeps one entry per CDR3 protein. The top ten clones hold roughly 10% of a sample with around 1.5 million distinct CDR3 sequences, around 36% of them seen once. Germline V CDR1 and CDR2: DFQATT, SNEGSKA (reference sequence). The V end was cut by 5 bases, the J end by 2 bases, with 15 bases between. The CDR3 is 14 residues long. Drawn from each donor were 7.5 to 10 milliliters of peripheral blood. Study findings and constraints: Possibly confounding the expanded clonotype changes was the fact that donor CMV status was unknown. From one million sequenced T cells, diversity estimates were lower bounds.

The chain carries TRBV20-1 and TRBJ1-2; no reliable D call. The sequencing input was blood. The TCR originated in a woman between 25 and 40 years old in good health. CDR3 sequence reads: CSAFETKSNYGYTF. The CDR3 region has the DNA TGCAGTGCTTTCGAGACGAAATCAAACTATGGCTACACCTTC.